This is a list of T cell receptor beta chains from one sample in a study of OX40 agonist ivuxolimab in advanced cancers. Only in-frame clones appear in the TCRdb table, and some are missing; sequencing was by immunoSEQ multiplex PCR. The top ten hold more than 1% of the sample, which has roughly 52,000 clones, 84% seen once. This specimen consisted of CD4+ or CD8+ T cells sorted from blood, obtained in a trial of the OX40 agonist ivuxolimab. These receptor sequences come from an adult with an advanced solid tumor such as melanoma, head and neck, liver or kidney cancer. Each CDR3 is given with its conserved first and last residue. A D gene is named only where the DNA matches it firmly. Not every row has a clone size; where given, it reads once, few, many or a size class.

d_gene	abundance	v_gene	j_gene	CDR3aa	CDR3nt
.	.	TRBV6-5	TRBJ2-7	CASSDSSGEQYF	TGTGCCAGCAGTGACTCCAGCGGGGAGCAGTACTTC
.	.	TRBV7-9	TRBJ1-5	CASSALGTNQPQHF	TGTGCCAGCAGCGCTTTGGGGACTAATCAGCCCCAGCATTTT
TRBD1	.	TRBV28	TRBJ1-2	CASRPGTGRHEAYGYTF	TGTGCCAGCAGACCTGGGACAGGAAGGCATGAGGCCTATGGCTACACCTTC
.	.	TRBV4-3	TRBJ2-7	CASSPQIGGQGSSYEQYF	TGCGCCAGCAGCCCCCAAATAGGAGGTCAGGGGAGCTCCTACGAGCAGTACTTC
.	.	TRBV28	TRBJ1-2	CASSSLYGYTF	TGTGCCAGCAGTTCGCTCTATGGCTACACCTTC
.	.	TRBV5-1	TRBJ1-1	CASSPGTLNTEAFF	TGCGCCAGCAGCCCCGGGACGTTGAACACTGAAGCTTTCTTT
TRBD1	once	TRBV7-8	TRBJ2-7	CASSWTGLTNYEQYF	TGTGCCAGCAGCTGGACAGGGCTCACTAACTACGAGCAGTACTTC
.	.	TRBV19	TRBJ2-2	CASSINGESTGELFF	TGTGCCAGTAGTATTAACGGAGAAAGCACCGGGGAGCTGTTTTTT
.	.	TRBV9	TRBJ1-5	CASSGGHLNQPQHF	TGTGCCAGCAGCGGGGGACACTTAAATCAGCCCCAGCATTTT
TRBD1	.	TRBV18	TRBJ1-1	CASSPDRGQTEAFF	TGTGCCAGCTCGCCTGACAGGGGGCAGACTGAAGCTTTCTTT
.	.	TRBV28	TRBJ1-5	CASSSQGLDQPQHF	TGTGCCAGCAGTTCCCAGGGGTTAGATCAGCCCCAGCATTTT
.	.	TRBV28	TRBJ1-3	CAGAAGGYNSGNTIYF	TGTGCCGGCGCCGCGGGGGGCTACAACTCTGGAAACACCATATATTTT
.	.	TRBV4-3	TRBJ2-7	CASSRELVAGGEQYF	TGCGCCAGCAGCCGCGAATTAGTAGCCGGCGGCGAGCAGTACTTC
.	few	TRBV28	TRBJ1-2	CASSLSRWGGQRYGYTF	TGTGCCAGCAGTTTATCTCGATGGGGGGGGCAGCGCTATGGCTACACCTTC
TRBD2	.	TRBV14	TRBJ2-2	CASSPLAVNTGELFF	TGTGCCAGCAGCCCACTAGCGGTGAACACCGGGGAGCTGTTTTTT
.	few	TRBV7-9	TRBJ2-2	CASRESRLSPTGELFF	TGTGCCAGCAGGGAATCGCGGTTGAGTCCCACCGGGGAGCTGTTTTTT
TRBD2	.	TRBV5-4	TRBJ2-7	CASSQAGGAYEQYF	TGTGCCAGCAGCCAAGCGGGAGGGGCCTACGAGCAGTACTTC
.	.	TRBV5-1	TRBJ1-2	CASSQGPIANYGYTF	TGCGCCAGCAGCCAGGGACCTATAGCTAACTATGGCTACACCTTC
TRBD2	.	TRBV13	TRBJ2-3	CASSSTGLPTDTQYF	TGTGCCAGCAGCTCCACGGGACTACCCACAGATACGCAGTATTTT
.	few	TRBV30	TRBJ1-3	CAWSRDSGSGNTIYF	TGTGCCTGGAGTAGGGACTCTGGGTCTGGAAACACCATATATTTT
.	.	TRBV11-1	TRBJ2-1	CASSLGQSSYNEQFF	TGTGCCAGCAGCTTAGGCCAGAGCTCCTACAATGAGCAGTTCTTC
.	.	TRBV5-1	TRBJ2-1	CASSLEAGMSNEQFF	TGCGCCAGCAGCTTGGAGGCTGGGATGAGCAATGAGCAGTTCTTC
.	.	TRBV9	TRBJ1-2	CASSVDQTNYGYTF	TGTGCCAGCAGCGTAGACCAGACTAACTATGGCTACACCTTC
.	.	TRBV7-2	TRBJ2-1	CASSLGQWDEQFF	TGTGCCAGCAGCTTAGGTCAGTGGGACGAGCAGTTCTTC
.	once	TRBV6-5	TRBJ2-7	CASRIGTEPYEQYF	TGTGCCAGCAGGATAGGGACCGAACCCTACGAGCAGTACTTC
.	.	TRBV28	TRBJ2-7	CASSPEVGDEQYF	TGTGCCAGCAGCCCTGAGGTGGGTGACGAGCAGTACTTC
.	once	TRBV12-5	TRBJ1-3	CASGLGSSGNTIYF	TGTGCTAGTGGTTTGGGGAGCTCTGGAAACACCATATATTTT
TRBD1	.	TRBV7-9	TRBJ1-1	CASSQDRSTEAFF	TGTGCCAGCAGCCAGGACAGGTCCACTGAAGCTTTCTTT
TRBD2	.	TRBV27	TRBJ2-5	CASSSGLAGGTQYF	TGTGCCAGCAGTTCCGGACTAGCGGGAGGGACCCAGTACTTC
.	.	TRBV18	TRBJ2-7	CASSSPDRPEQYF	TGTGCCAGCTCATCCCCCGACAGGCCCGAGCAGTACTTC
.	.	TRBV28	TRBJ2-1	CASRVSSSSLVSYNEQFF	TGTGCCAGCAGGGTGAGCTCCTCTTCTTTAGTGTCCTACAATGAGCAGTTCTTC
.	once	TRBV7-3	TRBJ2-1	CASSRDHRSYNEQFF	TGTGCCAGCAGCCGGGACCACCGGTCCTACAATGAGCAGTTCTTC
.	.	TRBV6-6	TRBJ1-1	CASSFQGNTEAFF	TGTGCCAGCAGTTTTCAGGGGAACACTGAAGCTTTCTTT
.	once	TRBV6-5	TRBJ2-2	CASSQGGELFF	TGTGCCAGCAGTCAGGGCGGGGAGCTGTTTTTT
.	.	TRBV6-1	TRBJ2-2	CASNSIGELFF	TGTGCCAGCAATTCGATCGGGGAGCTGTTTTTT
TRBD2	.	TRBV7-9	TRBJ2-2	CASIPGTRDTGELFF	TGTGCCAGCATCCCCGGGACTAGGGACACCGGGGAGCTGTTTTTT
TRBD1	.	TRBV29-1	TRBJ2-3	CSVGGTGAYTQYF	TGCAGCGTTGGGGGGACAGGTGCCTATACGCAGTATTTT
.	.	TRBV10-3	TRBJ2-1	CAIRSHNEQFF	TGTGCCATCAGATCACACAATGAGCAGTTCTTC
TRBD2	.	TRBV5-4	TRBJ2-7	CASSLMQGGGTYEQYF	TGTGCCAGCAGCTTGATGCAGGGCGGGGGGACCTACGAGCAGTACTTC
.	.	TRBV6-5	TRBJ2-2	CASSYVPGVELGELFF	TGTGCCAGCAGTTACGTTCCGGGGGTGGAGCTGGGGGAGCTGTTTTTT
.	.	TRBV5-1	TRBJ1-1	CASSLAGMNTEAFF	TGCGCCAGCAGCTTGGCAGGAATGAACACTGAAGCTTTCTTT
TRBD1	.	TRBV5-6	TRBJ1-6	CASSLGQGRSYNSPLHF	TGTGCCAGCAGCTTGGGACAGGGGAGGTCCTATAATTCACCCCTCCACTTT
.	.	TRBV14	TRBJ2-7	CASSLGRSYEQYF	TGTGCCAGCAGCCTTGGACGGTCCTACGAGCAGTACTTC
.	.	TRBV10-1	TRBJ2-2	CASSESGAGELFF	TGCGCCAGCAGTGAGTCAGGGGCCGGGGAGCTGTTTTTT
.	once	TRBV30	TRBJ1-1	CAFRHNGGEMGKTEAFF	TGTGCCTTTCGCCATAATGGGGGCGAGATGGGGAAGACTGAAGCTTTCTTT
.	.	TRBV30	TRBJ2-1	CAWREGVGIGGGLEQFF	TGTGCCTGGAGAGAGGGGGTCGGGATAGGTGGTGGGCTTGAGCAGTTCTTC
.	.	TRBV9	TRBJ2-7	CASSPGAGRPYEQYF	TGTGCCAGCAGCCCAGGAGCCGGCCGGCCCTACGAGCAGTACTTC
.	.	TRBV11-2	TRBJ1-2	CASSSARRTDPWGYTF	TGTGCCAGCAGCTCGGCCCGTAGGACAGACCCTTGGGGCTACACCTTC
TRBD2	.	TRBV10-3	TRBJ2-1	CAISEGLGLAGRNEQFF	TGTGCCATCAGTGAGGGTTTGGGACTAGCGGGAAGGAATGAGCAGTTCTTC
.	few	TRBV2	TRBJ2-7	CASSERGSYEQYF	TGTGCCAGCAGTGAGCGGGGCTCCTACGAGCAGTACTTC
.	once	TRBV19	TRBJ2-5	CASSIAGVRAETQYF	TGTGCCAGTAGTATAGCAGGGGTCCGGGCGGAGACCCAGTACTTC
.	.	TRBV18	TRBJ2-7	CASSPLRRDYEQYF	TGTGCCAGCTCACCACTAAGAAGGGACTACGAGCAGTACTTC
TRBD2	few	TRBV5-4	TRBJ2-3	CASSLASGRALSTDTQYF	TGTGCCAGCAGCTTGGCTAGCGGGAGGGCCCTATCCACAGATACGCAGTATTTT
.	.	TRBV7-3	TRBJ2-7	CASSLRADSYEQYF	TGTGCCAGCAGCTTAAGGGCGGATTCCTACGAGCAGTACTTC